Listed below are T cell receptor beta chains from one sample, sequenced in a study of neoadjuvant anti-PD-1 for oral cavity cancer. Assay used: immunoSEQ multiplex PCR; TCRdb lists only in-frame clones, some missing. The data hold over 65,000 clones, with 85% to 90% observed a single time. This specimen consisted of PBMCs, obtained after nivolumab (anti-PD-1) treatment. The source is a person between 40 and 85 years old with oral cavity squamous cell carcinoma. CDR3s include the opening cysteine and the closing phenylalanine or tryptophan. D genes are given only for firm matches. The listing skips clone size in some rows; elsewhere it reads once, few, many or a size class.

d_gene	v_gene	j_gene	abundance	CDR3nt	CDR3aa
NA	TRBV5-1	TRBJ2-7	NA	TGCGCCAGCAGCTTCGACCGGTACGAGCAGTACTTC	CASSFDRYEQYF
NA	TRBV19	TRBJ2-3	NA	TGTGCCAGTAAGGGCAGCCCCCCCACAGATACGCAGTATTTT	CASKGSPPTDTQYF
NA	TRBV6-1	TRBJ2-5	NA	TGTGCCAGCGACCGGGAGACCCAGTACTTC	CASDRETQYF
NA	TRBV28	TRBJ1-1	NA	TGTGCCAGCAGGAGGGGCGGAGAAGCTTTCTTT	CASRRGGEAFF
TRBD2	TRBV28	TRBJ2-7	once	TGTGCCAGCAGTTTGGGGGGGTACGAGCAGTACTTC	CASSLGGYEQYF
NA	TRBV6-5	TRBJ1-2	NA	TGTGCCAGCAGTGAGCAGACAGGCGGTGGCTACACCTTC	CASSEQTGGGYTF
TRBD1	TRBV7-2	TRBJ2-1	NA	TGTGCCAGCAGCTACCGACAGGGTACCTACAATGAGCAGTTCTTC	CASSYRQGTYNEQFF
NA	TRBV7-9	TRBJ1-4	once	TGTGCCAGCAGCTTATTAAGATGGGGAACTAATGAAAAACTGTTTTTT	CASSLLRWGTNEKLFF
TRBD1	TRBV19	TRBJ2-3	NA	TGTGCCAGTAGTATAGGACAGGGCGGCACAGATACGCAGTATTTT	CASSIGQGGTDTQYF
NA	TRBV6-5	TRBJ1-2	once	TGTGCCAGCAGTTACTCTCCTAGACATCTCTATGGCTACACCTTC	CASSYSPRHLYGYTF
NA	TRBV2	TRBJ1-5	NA	TGTGCCAGCAGTGAACCGAGGGGGGAGAATCAGCCCCAGCATTTT	CASSEPRGENQPQHF
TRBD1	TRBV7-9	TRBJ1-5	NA	TGTGCCAGCAGCTCAACAGGGGCCCGGGGCAATCAGCCCCAGCATTTT	CASSSTGARGNQPQHF
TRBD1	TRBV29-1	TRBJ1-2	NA	TGCAGCGTTGACACACAGGGGGACATCTATGGCTACACCTTC	CSVDTQGDIYGYTF
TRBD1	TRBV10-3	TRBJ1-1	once	TGTGCCATCAAAGGACAGGCGGCGACCGTGAACACTGAAGCTTTCTTT	CAIKGQAATVNTEAFF
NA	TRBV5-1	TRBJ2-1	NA	TGCGCCAGCAGCCCGGGACATGAGCAGTTCTTC	CASSPGHEQFF
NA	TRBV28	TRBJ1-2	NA	TGTGCCAGCAGTTTGGTGTATGGCTACACCTTC	CASSLVYGYTF
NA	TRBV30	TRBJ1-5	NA	TGTGCCTCCTCGAGGTATAGCAATCAGCCCCAGCATTTT	CASSRYSNQPQHF
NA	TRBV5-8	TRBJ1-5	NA	TGTGCCAGCAGCCGTTTGAGGGCAAATCAGCCCCAGCATTTT	CASSRLRANQPQHF
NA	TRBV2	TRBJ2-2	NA	TGTGCCAGCAGGGACAGAGCGGCCGGGGAGCTGTTTTTT	CASRDRAAGELFF
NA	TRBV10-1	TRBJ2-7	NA	TGCGCCAGCAGTGAGTCCTCCTACGAGCAGTACTTC	CASSESSYEQYF
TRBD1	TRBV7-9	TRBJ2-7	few	TGTGCCAGCAGCTTTGGGACAGCCTACGAGCAGTACTTC	CASSFGTAYEQYF
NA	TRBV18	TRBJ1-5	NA	TGTGCCAGCTCACCATATCGGGGGAATCAGCCCCAGCATTTT	CASSPYRGNQPQHF
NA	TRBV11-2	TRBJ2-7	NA	TGTGCCAGCAGCTTAGACTTGCTAGCTGTCGGCGAGCAGTACTTC	CASSLDLLAVGEQYF
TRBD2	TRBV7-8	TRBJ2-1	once	TGTGCCAGCAGCTGGCGGACTAGCGGGAGGGGTGAGCAGTTCTTC	CASSWRTSGRGEQFF
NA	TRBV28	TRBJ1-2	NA	TGTGCCAGCAGTCCCGGGGGCTTAAGAGGCTACACCTTC	CASSPGGLRGYTF
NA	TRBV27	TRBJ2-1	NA	TGTGCCAGCAGTCTCTGGACAGACTACAATGAGCAGTTCTTC	CASSLWTDYNEQFF
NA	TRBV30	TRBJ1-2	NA	TGTGCCTGGATGCTGTGGGACCGCCGAAGCTACACCTTC	CAWMLWDRRSYTF
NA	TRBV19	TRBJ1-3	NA	TGTGCCACCATGGACGTAAGCTCTGGAAACACCATATATTTT	CATMDVSSGNTIYF
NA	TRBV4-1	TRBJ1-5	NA	TGCGCCAGCAGCCAAGATTGGGTAAATAGCAATCAGCCCCAGCATTTT	CASSQDWVNSNQPQHF
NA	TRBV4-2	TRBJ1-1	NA	TGTGCCAGCAGCCCTTACTTATCGGGGGGACGCGACATGAACACTGAAGCTTTCTTT	CASSPYLSGGRDMNTEAFF
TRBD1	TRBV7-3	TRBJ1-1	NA	TGTGCCAGCAGCAGACAGGGCCCGACTGAAGCTTTCTTT	CASSRQGPTEAFF
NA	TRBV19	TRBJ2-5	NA	TGTGCCAGTAGTAACCGGGGGTTGAGGGAGACCCAGTACTTC	CASSNRGLRETQYF
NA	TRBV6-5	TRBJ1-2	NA	TGTGCCAGCAGTTCGTTGGGTACAGCTTCGAACTATGGCTACACCTTC	CASSSLGTASNYGYTF
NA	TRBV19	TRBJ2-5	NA	TGTGCCAGTAGTATAAGGCGGAGGGAGGCCCAGTACTTC	CASSIRRREAQYF
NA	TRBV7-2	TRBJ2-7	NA	TGTGCCAGCAAAATAGGGGGGGTCCACGAGCAGTACTTC	CASKIGGVHEQYF
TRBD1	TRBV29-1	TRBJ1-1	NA	TGCAGCGCCCAACTCCTCCAGGGGGCGGGCACTGAAGCTTTCTTT	CSAQLLQGAGTEAFF
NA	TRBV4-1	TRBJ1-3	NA	TGCGCCAGCAGCCAAGAACTGGGGAACACCATATATTTT	CASSQELGNTIYF
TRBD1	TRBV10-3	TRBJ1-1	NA	TGTGCCATCAGCAATACAGGGGGCTATGGAGCTTTCTTT	CAISNTGGYGAFF
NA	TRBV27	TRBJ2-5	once	TGTGCCAGCGGCAACCGTGGGGGGAAGACCCAGTACTTC	CASGNRGGKTQYF
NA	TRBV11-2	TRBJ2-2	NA	TGTGCCAGCAGCACCCCCATTCCCTACAGAACGAACACCGGGGAGCTGTTTTTT	CASSTPIPYRTNTGELFF
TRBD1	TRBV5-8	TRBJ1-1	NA	TGTGCCAGCAGCCTACGGTTACAGGGGCTCGCTGAAGCTTTCTTT	CASSLRLQGLAEAFF